Listed below are T cell receptor beta chains from one sample, sequenced in a study of T-cell memory formation after mild COVID-19. MiXCR, run by TCRdb on the 5' RACE reads, gives a single entry per CDR3 protein. There are roughly 180,000 distinct CDR3 sequences in the sample; less than 20% occur only once, and 3% to 4% lies in the top ten. Sample: PBMCs or a T cell subset sorted from them (not recorded which). Source of these receptors: a man between 18 and 35 years old who had mild COVID-19 (a few samples of this study predate the infection). Cell type and time point are not known. Each CDR3 is given with its conserved first and last residue. D genes are given only for firm matches. Clone size is given for some rows only: seen once, a few or many times, or a class if the clone is expanded.

V	D	J	size	DNA	CDR3
TRBV3-1	-	TRBJ1-3	-	TGTGCCAGCAGCATGACACTCACTGGAAACACCATATATTTT	CASSMTLTGNTIYF
TRBV11-2	-	TRBJ2-4	-	TGTGCCAGCAGCCCCGGGACATTTACAGCCAAAAACATTCAGTACTTC	CASSPGTFTAKNIQYF
TRBV20-1	-	TRBJ2-3	few	TGCAGTGCTGGCTCCGGGATACCCTCCACAGATACGCAGTATTTT	CSAGSGIPSTDTQYF
TRBV29-1	TRBD1	TRBJ1-3	-	TGCAGCGCCCGGACAGGGCCGGCTGGAAACACCATATATTTT	CSARTGPAGNTIYF
TRBV4-1	TRBD2	TRBJ2-5	few	TGCGCCAGCAGCCAAGATCCGGGACTAGCGGGGGAAGAGACCCAGTACTTC	CASSQDPGLAGEETQYF
TRBV10-3	-	TRBJ2-3	many	TGTGCCAGCGGGTCCACAGATACGCAGTATTTT	CASGSTDTQYF
TRBV4-3	-	TRBJ2-3	few	TGCGCCAGCAGCCAAGGTGACACACCCCTAGGAGATACGCAGTATTTT	CASSQGDTPLGDTQYF
TRBV20-1	TRBD1	TRBJ1-2	-	TGCAGTACCTCAAGGGGGCTCCTCTATGGCTACACCTTC	CSTSRGLLYGYTF
TRBV24-1	TRBD1	TRBJ1-6	-	TGTGCCACCAGTGATACCCGGGACAGGGCTAATTCACCCCTCCACTTT	CATSDTRDRANSPLHF
TRBV5-1	TRBD1	TRBJ2-5	-	TGCGCCAGCAGCCGTGGGACAGGGGGAGAGACCCAGTACTTC	CASSRGTGGETQYF
TRBV5-8	-	TRBJ1-3	-	TGTGCCAGCAGATCGAGGTGGGGCGCGTCTGGAAACACCATATATTTT	CASRSRWGASGNTIYF
TRBV6-1	-	TRBJ2-3	-	TGTGCCAGCAGTGACTCTGGGGGGCGGAATACGCAGTATTTT	CASSDSGGRNTQYF
TRBV20-1	TRBD1	TRBJ2-5	-	TGCAGTGCTAGAGATACAGGGGTAGAGACCCAGTACTTC	CSARDTGVETQYF
TRBV20-1	-	TRBJ1-2	-	TGCAGTGCTAGATTCGGGCAGGGGCGCGATGGCTACACCTTC	CSARFGQGRDGYTF
TRBV20-1	TRBD1	TRBJ1-2	few	TGCAGTGCTAGAGATGGAGGCAGGGGGACCAACTATGGCTACACCTTC	CSARDGGRGTNYGYTF
TRBV7-9	TRBD1	TRBJ2-1	-	TGTGCCAGCAGCTTGGCAGGGGGAAGAAATGAGCAGTTCTTC	CASSLAGGRNEQFF
TRBV5-1	-	TRBJ1-2	few	TGCGCCAGCAGCTTGAGGCCGGTCACTAACTATGGCTACACCTTC	CASSLRPVTNYGYTF
TRBV5-1	-	TRBJ1-5	few	TGCGCCAGCAGCTTGGCGGGGGCCAGCAATCAGCCCCAGCATTTT	CASSLAGASNQPQHF
TRBV5-1	-	TRBJ1-1	-	TGCGCCAGCAGCTTGGCCCAAAGGGCGAACACTGAAGCTTTCTTT	CASSLAQRANTEAFF
TRBV9	-	TRBJ2-1	-	TGTGCCAGCAGCGTACACCAAAGCTCCTACAATGAGCAGTTCTTC	CASSVHQSSYNEQFF
TRBV9	TRBD2	TRBJ2-1	-	TGTGCCAGCAGCGTAGGATCGTCAGCGGGGACCTACAATGAGCAGTTCTTC	CASSVGSSAGTYNEQFF
TRBV6-2/TRBV6-3	-	TRBJ2-3	-	TGTGCCAGCAGATTTCTGGGCCTAACAGATACGCAGTATTTT	CASRFLGLTDTQYF
TRBV6-2/TRBV6-3	TRBD2	TRBJ2-3	many	TGTGCCAGCAGTGACCTTGAGCGGGGGTCAGATACGCAGTATTTT	CASSDLERGSDTQYF
TRBV9	-	TRBJ2-2	few	TGTGCCAGCAGCGTTAGCGGCGCGAACACCGGGGAGCTGTTTTTT	CASSVSGANTGELFF
TRBV4-1	TRBD1	TRBJ1-2	few	TGCGCCAGTTGGGACAGGGGTTTGAATGGCTACACCTTC	CASWDRGLNGYTF
TRBV5-5	-	TRBJ2-5	-	TGTGCCAGCAGCTTGGCGAACTACCAAGAGACCCAGTACTTC	CASSLANYQETQYF
TRBV2	-	TRBJ2-4	-	TGTGCCAGCAACAGGGCGGAATCCAAAAACATTCAGTACTTC	CASNRAESKNIQYF
TRBV6-2/TRBV6-3	TRBD2	TRBJ2-5	few	TGTGCCAGCAGTTACTCGAGTGGGGGAGGGAAGACCCAGTACTTC	CASSYSSGGGKTQYF
TRBV10-3	TRBD1	TRBJ1-1	few	TGTGCCATCACTCCCCAGGGGGGGGGATCCAACACTGAAGCTTTCTTT	CAITPQGGGSNTEAFF
TRBV5-1	-	TRBJ1-2	-	TGCGCCAGCAGCTTGGGCAGGGTTGATGGCTACACCTTC	CASSLGRVDGYTF
TRBV7-3	-	TRBJ2-3	few	TGTGCCAGCAGCTTCAGCAGTTGGACAGATACGCAGTATTTT	CASSFSSWTDTQYF
TRBV5-1	TRBD2	TRBJ2-3	-	TGCGCCAGCAGCTTGGCCCGGCTAGCGGGGGGCACAGATACGCAGTATTTT	CASSLARLAGGTDTQYF
TRBV9	-	TRBJ2-3	-	TGTGCCAGCAGCGTTAGCAGATTTCCCACAGATACGCAGTATTTT	CASSVSRFPTDTQYF
TRBV5-1	TRBD1	TRBJ1-1	few	TGCGCCAGCAGCTCCCGGGACAGGGACTCGAGAGCTTTCTTT	CASSSRDRDSRAFF
TRBV5-1	-	TRBJ2-3	few	TGCGCCAGCAGCGTCAGGGGTGGCTCGCCAGATACGCAGTATTTT	CASSVRGGSPDTQYF
TRBV28	-	TRBJ2-2	few	TGTGCCACCTCGGACAAGACCACCGGGGAGCTGTTTTTT	CATSDKTTGELFF
TRBV2	-	TRBJ2-1	-	TGTGCCAGCTCCCGGGACGAATACAATGAGCAGTTCTTC	CASSRDEYNEQFF
TRBV28	-	TRBJ2-6	-	TGTGCCAGCAGTAGACTAGTTCTCGGGGCCAACGTCCTGACTTTC	CASSRLVLGANVLTF
TRBV20-1	-	TRBJ2-3	-	TGCAGTGCTAGCTCCTATCCTGTCCGATGGACAGATACGCAGTATTTT	CSASSYPVRWTDTQYF
TRBV7-2	-	TRBJ2-6	many	TGTGCCAGCAGCTTCTCTGGGGCCAACGTCCTGACTTTC	CASSFSGANVLTF
TRBV10-3	TRBD1	TRBJ2-1	few	TGTGCCATCAGTGAGTCTCCGGGACAGGGGGCGCGGGGGTTCTTC	CAISESPGQGARGFF
TRBV7-2	TRBD1	TRBJ2-4	many	TGTGCCAGCAGCTTAGCGCAAGGACAGGGAGTCAAAAACATTCAGTACTTC	CASSLAQGQGVKNIQYF
TRBV6-1	-	TRBJ1-1	-	TGTGCCAGCAGGTTTACTCGTGGGATCACTGAAGCTTTCTTT	CASRFTRGITEAFF
TRBV5-1	-	TRBJ2-7	-	TGCGCCAGCAGCTTGGATCCAGGACGGACCGTAAGCTCCTACGAGCAGTACTTC	CASSLDPGRTVSSYEQYF
TRBV7-2	-	TRBJ2-7	few	TGTGCCAGCAGCTTAGCGGGACCGGGACAACCCTACGAGCAGTACTTC	CASSLAGPGQPYEQYF
TRBV12-3/TRBV12-4	-	TRBJ2-5	-	TGTGCCAGCAGTTTAGTTCTGGGTCCACAAGAGACCCAGTACTTC	CASSLVLGPQETQYF
TRBV12-3/TRBV12-4	-	TRBJ1-3	few	TGTGCCAGCAGTCAATGGGACTACTACTCTAGCTCTGGAAACACCATATATTTT	CASSQWDYYSSSGNTIYF
TRBV6-5	TRBD2	TRBJ2-5	few	TGTGCCAGCAGCCTGCAAGGCGGGACTAGCGCAGAGACCCAGTACTTC	CASSLQGGTSAETQYF
TRBV19	-	TRBJ2-3	-	TGTGCCAGCCGACAGGAGCACACCACAGATACGCAGTATTTT	CASRQEHTTDTQYF
TRBV5-1	TRBD1	TRBJ1-1	few	TGCGCCAGCAGACAGGGGACAGACTTCATGAACACTGAAGCTTTCTTT	CASRQGTDFMNTEAFF
TRBV11-2	TRBD2	TRBJ2-5	-	TGTGCCAGCAGCTTAGATGCGGGGGGCCGCGAGACCCAGTACTTC	CASSLDAGGRETQYF
TRBV20-1	-	TRBJ1-5	few	TGCAGTGCCACCTGGGGAGTCGATCAGCCCCAGCATTTT	CSATWGVDQPQHF
TRBV7-3	-	TRBJ2-6	many	TGTGCCAGCAGCCCAGTTGGCGTCCTAGGCTCTGGGGCCAACGTCCTGACTTTC	CASSPVGVLGSGANVLTF
TRBV12-3/TRBV12-4	-	TRBJ2-3	-	TGTGCCAGCAGTTCCGGGGCGAGCACAGATACGCAGTATTTT	CASSSGASTDTQYF